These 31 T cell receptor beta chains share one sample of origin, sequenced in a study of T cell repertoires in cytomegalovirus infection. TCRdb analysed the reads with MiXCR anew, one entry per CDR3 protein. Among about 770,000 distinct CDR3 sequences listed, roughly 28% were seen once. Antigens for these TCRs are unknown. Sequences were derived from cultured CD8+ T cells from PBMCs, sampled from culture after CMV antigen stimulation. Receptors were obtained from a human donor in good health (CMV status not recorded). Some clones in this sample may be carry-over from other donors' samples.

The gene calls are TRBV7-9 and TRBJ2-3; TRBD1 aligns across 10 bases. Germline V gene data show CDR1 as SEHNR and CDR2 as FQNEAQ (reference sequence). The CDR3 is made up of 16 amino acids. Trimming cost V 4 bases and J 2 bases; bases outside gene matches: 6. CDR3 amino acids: CASSYTDRGFTDTQYF. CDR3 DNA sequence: TGTGCCAGCAGCTACACGGACAGGGGGTTCACAGATACGCAGTATTTT.

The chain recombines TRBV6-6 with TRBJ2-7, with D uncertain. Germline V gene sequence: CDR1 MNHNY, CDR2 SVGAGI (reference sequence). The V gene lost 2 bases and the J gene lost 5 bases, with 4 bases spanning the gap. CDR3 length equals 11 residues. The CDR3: CASSYQNEQYF. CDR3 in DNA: TGTGCCAGCAGTTACCAGAACGAGCAGTACTTC.

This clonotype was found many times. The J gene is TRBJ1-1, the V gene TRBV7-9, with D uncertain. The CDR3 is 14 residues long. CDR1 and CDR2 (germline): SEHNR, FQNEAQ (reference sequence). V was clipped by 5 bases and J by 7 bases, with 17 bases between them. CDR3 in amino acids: CASSPQLGGREAFF. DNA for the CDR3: TGTGCCAGCAGCCCCCAACTCGGCGGGCGTGAAGCTTTCTTT.

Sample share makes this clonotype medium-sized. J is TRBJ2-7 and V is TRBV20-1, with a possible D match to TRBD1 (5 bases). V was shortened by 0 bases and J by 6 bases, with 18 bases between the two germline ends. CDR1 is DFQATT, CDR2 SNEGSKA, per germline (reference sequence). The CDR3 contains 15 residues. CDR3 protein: CSARDPSGLVTEQYF. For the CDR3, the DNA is TGCAGTGCTAGAGATCCGTCAGGGTTGGTTACCGAGCAGTACTTC.

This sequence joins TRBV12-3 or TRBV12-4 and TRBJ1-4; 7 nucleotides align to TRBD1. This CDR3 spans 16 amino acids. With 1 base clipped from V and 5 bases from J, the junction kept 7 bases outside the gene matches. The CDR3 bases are TGTGCCAGCAGTTTAGGACCCGGGACAGAGAATGAAAAACTGTTTTTT. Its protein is CASSLGPGTENEKLFF.

The CDR3 bases are TGTGCCAGCAGAGTGGCGAGGGGATTTGATGAAAAACTGTTTTTT. Its translation: CASRVARGFDEKLFF. V gene TRBV6-6 combines with J gene TRBJ1-4; D is perhaps TRBD1 (5 bases). The CDR3 contains 15 residues. Trimming removed 6 bases at V and 6 bases at J, with 17 bases between. Germline CDR1 reads MNHNY; CDR2 reads SVGAGI (reference sequence).

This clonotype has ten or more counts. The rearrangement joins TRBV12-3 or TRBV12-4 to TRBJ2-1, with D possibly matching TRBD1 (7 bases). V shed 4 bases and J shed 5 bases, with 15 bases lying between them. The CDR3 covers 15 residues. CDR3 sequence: CASSSQGGDDNEQFF. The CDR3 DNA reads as TGTGCCAGCAGTTCGCAGGGGGGTGACGACAATGAGCAGTTCTTC.

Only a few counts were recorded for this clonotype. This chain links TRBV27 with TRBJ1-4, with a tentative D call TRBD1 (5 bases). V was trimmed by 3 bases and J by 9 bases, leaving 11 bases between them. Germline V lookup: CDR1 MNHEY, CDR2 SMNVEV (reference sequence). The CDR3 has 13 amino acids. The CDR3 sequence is CASSFLRDQKLFF. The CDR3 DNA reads TGTGCCAGCAGTTTCCTCCGGGACCAAAAACTGTTTTTT.

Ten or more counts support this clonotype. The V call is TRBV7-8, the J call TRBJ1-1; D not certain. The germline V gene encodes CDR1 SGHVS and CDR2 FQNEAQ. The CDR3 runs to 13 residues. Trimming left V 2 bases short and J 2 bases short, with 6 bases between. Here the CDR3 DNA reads TGTGCCAGCAGCTTAATGGCAAACACTGAAGCTTTCTTT. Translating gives CASSLMANTEAFF. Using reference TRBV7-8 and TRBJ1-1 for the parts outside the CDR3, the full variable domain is GAGVSQSPRYKVAKRGQDVALRCDPISGHVSLFWYQQALGQGPEFLTYFQNEAQLDKSGLPSDRFFAERPEGSVSTLKIQRTQQEDSAVYLCASSLMANTEAFFGQGTRLTVV.

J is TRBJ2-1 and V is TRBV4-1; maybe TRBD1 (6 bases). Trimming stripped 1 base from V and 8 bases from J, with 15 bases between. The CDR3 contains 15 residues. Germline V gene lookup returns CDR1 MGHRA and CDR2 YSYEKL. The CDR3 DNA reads TGCGCCAGCAGCCAAGTGTGGCAGGGGAACGATGAGCAGTTCTTC. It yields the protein CASSQVWQGNDEQFF.

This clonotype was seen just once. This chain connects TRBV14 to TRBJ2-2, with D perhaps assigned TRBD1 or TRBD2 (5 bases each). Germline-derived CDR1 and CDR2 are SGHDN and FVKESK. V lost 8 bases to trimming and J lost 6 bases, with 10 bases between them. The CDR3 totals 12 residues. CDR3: CASRGVSGELFF. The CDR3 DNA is TGTGCCAGCCGAGGGGTTTCCGGGGAGCTGTTTTTT.

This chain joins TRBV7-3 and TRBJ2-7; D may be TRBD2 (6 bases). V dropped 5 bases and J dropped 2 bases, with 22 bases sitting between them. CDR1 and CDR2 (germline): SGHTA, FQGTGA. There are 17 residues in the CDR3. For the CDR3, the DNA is TGTGCCAGCAGCACGAACGTCGATGGGGGGTCCACCTACGAGCAGTACTTC. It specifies CASSTNVDGGSTYEQYF.

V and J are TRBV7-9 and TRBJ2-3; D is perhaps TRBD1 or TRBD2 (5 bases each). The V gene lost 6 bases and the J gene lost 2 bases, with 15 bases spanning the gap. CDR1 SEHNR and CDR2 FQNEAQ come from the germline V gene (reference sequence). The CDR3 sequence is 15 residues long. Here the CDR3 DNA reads TGTGCCAGCAGAGACCGGGACCTGAACACAGATACGCAGTATTTT. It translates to CASRDRDLNTDTQYF.

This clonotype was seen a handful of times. The CDR3 nucleotides read TGTGCCAGCAGCGACGACAAGTATGGCTACACCTTC. This gives the protein CASSDDKYGYTF. The chain links TRBV4-2 to TRBJ1-2, with D unresolved. CDR3 size: 12 residues. V was trimmed by 5 bases and J by 5 bases, leaving 9 bases between them. CDR1 and CDR2 (germline): LGHNA, YNFKEQ.

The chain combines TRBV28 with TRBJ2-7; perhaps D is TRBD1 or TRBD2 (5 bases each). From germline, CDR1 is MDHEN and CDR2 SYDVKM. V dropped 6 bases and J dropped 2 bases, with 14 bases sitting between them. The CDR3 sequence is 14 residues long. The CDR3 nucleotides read TGTGCCAGCAGCACCCGGGACGGAGCCTACGAGCAGTACGTC. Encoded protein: CASSTRDGAYEQYV.

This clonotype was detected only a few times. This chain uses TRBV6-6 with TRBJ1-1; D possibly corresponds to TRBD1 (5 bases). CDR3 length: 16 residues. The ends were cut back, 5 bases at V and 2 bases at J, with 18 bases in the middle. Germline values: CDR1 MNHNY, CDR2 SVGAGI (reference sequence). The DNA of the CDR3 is TGTGCCAGCAGTCTCAGGGATCTTCCACTAAACACTGAAGCTTTCTTT. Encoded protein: CASSLRDLPLNTEAFF.

The CDR3 DNA follows: TGTGCCAGCAGCTCCTCCGGGACAGGGGACAATGAGCAGTTCTTC. The encoded protein is CASSSSGTGDNEQFF. This sequence joins TRBV9 and TRBJ2-1, with TRBD1 identical over 10 bases. Losses at the gene ends were 4 bases for V and 5 bases for J; bases not matched to a gene: 6. This CDR3 has 15 amino acids. Germline CDR1 and CDR2: SGDLS and YYNGEE. The variable domain in full, with the rest retrieved from reference TRBV9 and TRBJ2-1, is DSGVTQTPKHLITATGQRVTLRCSPRSGDLSVYWYQQSLDQGLQFLIQYYNGEERAKGNILERFSAQQFPDLHSELNLSSLELGDSALYFCASSSSGTGDNEQFFGPGTRLTVL.

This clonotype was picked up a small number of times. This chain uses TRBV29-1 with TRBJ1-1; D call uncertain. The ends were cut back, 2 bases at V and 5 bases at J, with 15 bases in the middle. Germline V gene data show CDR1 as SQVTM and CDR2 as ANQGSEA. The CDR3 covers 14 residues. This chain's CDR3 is CSVESPDILTEAFF. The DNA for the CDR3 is TGCAGCGTTGAATCTCCAGATATTCTGACTGAAGCTTTCTTT. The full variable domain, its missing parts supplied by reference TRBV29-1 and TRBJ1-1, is SAVISQKPSRDICQRGTSLTIQCQVDSQVTMMFWYRQQPGQSLTLIATANQGSEATYESGFVIDKFPISRPNLTFSTLTVSNMSPEDSSIYLCSVESPDILTEAFFGQGTRLTVV.

CDR3 coding DNA: TGTGCCAGCAGCTTAGGACAGGGGCTGCGTGGCTACACCTTC. Its translation: CASSLGQGLRGYTF. V gene TRBV7-9 combines with J gene TRBJ1-2, with 8 nucleotides matching TRBD1. Germline V gene data show CDR1 as SEHNR and CDR2 as FQNEAQ (reference sequence). V lost 1 base, J lost 7 bases, and 5 bases stayed unmatched. The CDR3 consists of 14 residues.

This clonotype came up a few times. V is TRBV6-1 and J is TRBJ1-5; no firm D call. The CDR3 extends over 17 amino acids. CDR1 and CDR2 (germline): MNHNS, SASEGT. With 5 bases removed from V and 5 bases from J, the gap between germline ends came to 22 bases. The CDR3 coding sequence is TGTGCCAGCAGTCCCGAGATCCCAGCGTCCTATTATCAGCCCCAGCATTTT. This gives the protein CASSPEIPASYYQPQHF.

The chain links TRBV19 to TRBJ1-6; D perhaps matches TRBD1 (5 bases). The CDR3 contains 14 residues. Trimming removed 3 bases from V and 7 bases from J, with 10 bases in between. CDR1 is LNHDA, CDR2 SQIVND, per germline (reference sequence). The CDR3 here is CASSISAGNSPLHF. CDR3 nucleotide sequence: TGTGCCAGTAGTATTTCGGCAGGGAATTCACCCCTCCACTTT.

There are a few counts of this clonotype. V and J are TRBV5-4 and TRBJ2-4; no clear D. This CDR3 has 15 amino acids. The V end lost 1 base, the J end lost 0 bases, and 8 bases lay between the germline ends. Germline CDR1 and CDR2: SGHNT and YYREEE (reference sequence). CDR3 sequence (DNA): TGTGCCAGCAGCTTGAATCCTTTAGCCAAAAACATTCAGTACTTC. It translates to CASSLNPLAKNIQYF.

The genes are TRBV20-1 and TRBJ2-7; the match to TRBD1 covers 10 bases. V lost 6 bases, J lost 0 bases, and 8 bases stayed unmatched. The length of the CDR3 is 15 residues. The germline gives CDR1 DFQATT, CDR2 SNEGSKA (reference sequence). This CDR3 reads CSALPGTGASYEQYF. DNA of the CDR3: TGCAGTGCACTTCCCGGGACAGGGGCCTCCTACGAGCAGTACTTC.

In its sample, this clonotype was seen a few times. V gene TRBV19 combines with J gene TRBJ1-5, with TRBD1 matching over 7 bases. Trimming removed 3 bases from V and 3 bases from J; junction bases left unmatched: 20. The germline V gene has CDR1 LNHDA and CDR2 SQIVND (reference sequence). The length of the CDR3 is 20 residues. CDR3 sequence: CASSIWAVLEAGGSNQPQHF. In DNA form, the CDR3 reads TGTGCCAGTAGTATTTGGGCGGTATTGGAGGCAGGGGGTTCCAATCAGCCCCAGCATTTT.

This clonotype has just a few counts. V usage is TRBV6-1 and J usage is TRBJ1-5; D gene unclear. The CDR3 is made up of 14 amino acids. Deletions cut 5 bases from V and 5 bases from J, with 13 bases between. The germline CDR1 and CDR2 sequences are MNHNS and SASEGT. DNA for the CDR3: TGTGCCAGCAGTCCAGGACCTGGGGATCAGCCCCAGCATTTT. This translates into CASSPGPGDQPQHF.

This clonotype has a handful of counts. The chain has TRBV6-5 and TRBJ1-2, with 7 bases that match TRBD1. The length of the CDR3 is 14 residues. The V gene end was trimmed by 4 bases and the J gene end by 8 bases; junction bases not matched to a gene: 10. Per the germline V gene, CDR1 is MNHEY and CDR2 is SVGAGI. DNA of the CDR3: TGTGCCAGCAGTTTTCCGGGACAGCCTCTAGGCTACACCTTC. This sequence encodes CASSFPGQPLGYTF.

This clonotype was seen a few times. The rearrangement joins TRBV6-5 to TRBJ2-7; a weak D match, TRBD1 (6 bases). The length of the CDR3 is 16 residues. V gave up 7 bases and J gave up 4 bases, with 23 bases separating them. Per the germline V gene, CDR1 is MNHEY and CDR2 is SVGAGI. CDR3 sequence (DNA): TGTGCCAGCACCAGCGTCTTATCCGGGACACCGTACGAGCAGTACTTC. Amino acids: CASTSVLSGTPYEQYF.

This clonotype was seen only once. In nucleotides, the CDR3 is TGTGCCAGCAGCTCCCTCGCAACTAGCGGGACAACAGATACGCAGTATTTT. It encodes CASSSLATSGTTDTQYF. The chain combines TRBV5-8 with TRBJ2-3, with TRBD2 identical over 10 bases. Looked up from germline, CDR1 is SGHTS and CDR2 is YDEGEE. With V trimmed by 3 bases and J by 3 bases, 10 bases remained unmatched. The CDR3 sequence is 17 residues long. The variable domain in full, completed from reference TRBV5-8 and TRBJ2-3, reads EAGVTQSPTHLIKTRGQQATLRCSPISGHTSVYWYQQALGLGLQFLLWYDEGEERNRGNFPPRFSGRQFPNYSSELNVNALELEDSALYLCASSSLATSGTTDTQYFGPGTRLTVL.

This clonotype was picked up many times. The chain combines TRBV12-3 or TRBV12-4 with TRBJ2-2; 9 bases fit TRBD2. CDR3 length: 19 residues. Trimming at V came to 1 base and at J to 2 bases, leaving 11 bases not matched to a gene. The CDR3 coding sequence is TGTGCCAGCAGTTTAGTAGCGGGGGTCATTCTTGTTAACACCGGGGAGCTGTTTTTT. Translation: CASSLVAGVILVNTGELFF.

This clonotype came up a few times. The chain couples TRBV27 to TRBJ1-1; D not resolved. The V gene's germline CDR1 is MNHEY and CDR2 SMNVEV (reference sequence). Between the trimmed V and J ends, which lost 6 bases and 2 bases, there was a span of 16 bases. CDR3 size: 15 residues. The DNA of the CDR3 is TGTGCCAGCAGCCCCTCCTACGGATTAAACACTGAAGCTTTCTTT. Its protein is CASSPSYGLNTEAFF.

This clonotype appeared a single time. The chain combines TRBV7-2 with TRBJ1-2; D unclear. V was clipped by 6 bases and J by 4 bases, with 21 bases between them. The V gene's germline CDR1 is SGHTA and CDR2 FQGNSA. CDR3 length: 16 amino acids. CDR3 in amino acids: CASSLNGPGALYGYTF. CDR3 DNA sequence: TGTGCCAGCAGTTTAAACGGGCCGGGAGCGCTCTATGGCTACACCTTC.